The TCR beta chain under discussion was sequenced for a study of cytomegalovirus exposure and HLA in healthy donors listed by TCRdb under 2017. With respect to the entire study: An earlier analysis of approximately 550 of the donors reported 250 to 350 Gb of sequence data and about 100 million unique TCR beta sequences from about 179 million T cells. Approximately 300 gigabases of sequencing data and tens of millions of unique TCR sequences made up an early release that covered nearly 650 HLA-typed donors. The genetic ancestry cluster associated with self-reported Caucasian donors included approximately 85% of the 350 to 500 genotyped donors. The study was designed to test whether signatures of past pathogen exposure could be identified by cataloging public T cell receptors. The T cell repertoires of around 730 subjects were profiled by immunosequencing and related to cytomegalovirus serostatus. Along with the roughly 670-subject first cohort, a separate validation cohort of around 120 different subjects was used. To predict cytomegalovirus infection status, the study combined high-throughput TCR immunosequencing, statistical association of individual TCRs with disease status, and machine learning. To study patterns of TCR occurrence, a later analysis re-analyzed previously published TCR beta repertoires from around 700 donors and added high-resolution HLA genotyping. The later analysis used no new phenotypic data to find candidate immune exposures, relying instead on TCR beta sequences and their occurrence across donors. An earlier analysis of around 640 of the donors used high-throughput TCR beta sequencing to judge whether each TCR beta V gene segment behaved as functional or pseudogenic. Donor age, sex, ethnicity and CMV serostatus were collected together with the repertoire data. A later genetic analysis took genome-wide SNP genotypes for about three fifths of the 666 donors and used that subset as a discovery cohort. Every repertoire in the discovery cohort had been generated on one and the same sequencing platform. Both class I and class II loci were covered by HLA typing, at four-digit resolution. Typing coverage differed by locus: A, B, C, DRB1 and DQB1 were typed in roughly 620-630 donors, DQA1 in 500 to 550, DPA1 in some 570, and DPB1 in 400 to 490. A handful of DR-DQ haplotypes were handled as single units for association and clustering because linkage in the cohort was strong. Among some 410 genotyped donors of the cohort, an average of around 240,000 unique TCR beta nucleotide sequences was sequenced per donor, of which approximately 19% were non-productive. Overall study results and their limits: Three of the identified cytomegalovirus-associated TCR beta chains were confirmed in vitro to be specific for cytomegalovirus antigens. In the study, around 150 TCR beta chains were listed as associated with cytomegalovirus. In a later genetic analysis, a missense DCLRE1C variant was associated with V-gene and J-gene trimming of TCR beta chains, and the association was replicated in an independent cohort. In a later genetic analysis, fewer N-insertions in productive TCRs were reported among donors in an Asian-associated ancestry cluster than the approximately 710-donor mean. A further reported finding was that TCR beta sequences accurately predicted the HLA-A and HLA-B alleles for most subjects in the first cohort. Several of the top co-occurrence clusters appeared to be linked to parvovirus B19, influenza, CMV and Epstein-Barr virus, according to a later analysis. Roughly uniform sequencing depth across donors was assumed in presence/absence analyses, although this assumption may not hold. A later analysis found that most CMV-associated TCR beta chains appeared HLA-restricted, with HLA associations seemingly driven largely by CMV exposure. According to the authors, the approach could potentially be generalized to other disease states and immunological phenotypes. The cohort was sequenced for TCR beta chains only, and without alpha or paired-chain data the features that could be detected were limited. The classifier was reported to diagnose cytomegalovirus status with high specificity and sensitivity in both the original cohort and the validation cohort. Assigning TCR associations to individual alleles was difficult when HLA alleles, especially DR and DQ, strongly co-occurred. Compared with equally common non-associated chains, HLA-associated TCR beta chains in a later analysis were more clonally expanded and had lower generation probabilities. Most TCR sequences were seen in very few donors, while some public TCRs were found in many individuals. In an earlier analysis of a few hundred of the donors, most TCR beta V segments were observed in productive rearrangements about 87% or about 30% of the time, broadly matching IMGT annotations. Over 15 rarely observed V segments, including chromosome 9 orphons, were excluded from the earlier analysis of just under 600 of the donors because counts were too low. In a later analysis, the rate of TCR association differed among HLA loci, with DRB1 alleles having the most associated TCRs and HLA-C alleles having the fewest. Correlated functional status among segregating V segments might reflect linkage disequilibrium, but an unknown experimental factor could not be ruled out. In a later analysis, some 18,000 TCR beta sequences were associated with specific HLA alleles at a false discovery rate of 0.05. The sequencing pipeline was judged likely to have produced a cluster of highly shared sequence variants as a technical artifact. HLA typing was unavailable for some donors at each locus, so association tests used only the typed subset. For the cohort, immune exposure information was limited to CMV serostatus.

With regard to this clone: No antigen is known for it. The record has no base qualities; no much larger clone is one base away.

The cohort comprised 550 to 700 healthy bone marrow donors. Cohort members were all nominally healthy when sampled, although unrecorded immune exposures were likely present. The donor tested CMV seropositive, placing the donor among the approximately 290 seropositive members of the cohort. Each donor provided a peripheral blood sample, and peripheral blood mononuclear cells were used for TCR beta sequencing. The Qiagen DNeasy Blood Extraction Kit was used to extract genomic DNA from the blood cell samples. The library was obtained by the immunoSEQ multiplex PCR assay. A mixture of 60 forward primers for TCR Vbeta segments and 13 reverse primers for TCR Jbeta segments was used in the multiplex PCR. Amplification of the CDR3 region of rearranged TCR beta genes was performed with a multiplex PCR assay on genomic DNA. The Illumina HiSeq System was used to sequence the amplified TCR beta libraries as 87-base-pair reads. The authors' analysis ran thus. In a later analysis, about 80 million unique TCR beta chains were counted across the 666 repertoires, and roughly 10 million of these chains were shared by at least two donors. Raw reads were error-corrected and collapsed into unique sequences by a nearest-neighbor algorithm in which closely related sequences were merged to remove PCR and sequencing errors. To assign V, D and J gene segments, CDR3 sequences were aligned to IMGT reference sequences. For a sequence to be retained, at least a six-nucleotide match to both a V gene segment and a J gene segment was required. A rearrangement was called productive if the CDR3 had no stop codons and remained in frame with V and J, and every other rearrangement was called non-productive. Following IMGT convention, CDR3 was defined as the stretch from the second conserved V-encoded cysteine to the conserved J-encoded phenylalanine. Sequences without an unambiguous match to a single V gene segment were excluded from the earlier analysis of about 640 of the donors. An earlier analysis of fewer than 750 of the donors called V segments functional above 56.7% productive rearrangements and segregating when the between-donor standard deviation exceeded 5%. To diagnose cytomegalovirus status from the catalog of TCR beta chain sequences, a statistical classification framework was built. V and J gene assignment, in a later analysis, came from comparing TCR nucleotide sequences with IMGT/GENE-DB human TR gene sequences. A later analysis assigned CDR3 sequences and most-parsimonious VDJ recombination scenarios with the TCRdist pipeline. In a later analysis, each TCR beta chain was defined by its CDR3 amino acid sequence together with its V-gene family, and reads without a unique V-gene family were excluded. A later analysis removed several hundred highly shared, low-generation-probability nucleotide sequences to deal with suspected cross-contamination and a sequencing artifact. A later analysis calculated a clonal expansion index for each public chain from normalized within-repertoire ranks of inferred template counts. A later analysis computed generation probabilities with a VDJ recombination model fitted to out-of-frame rearrangements, and checked the results against IGoR. A later analysis scored TCR-TCR, TCR-HLA and TCR-CMV co-occurrence with hypergeometric tests, applying a repertoire-size bias correction to TCR pairs. False discovery rates were estimated in a later analysis by permuting HLA or CMV assignments 20 times. In a later analysis, co-occurring TCRs were grouped with DBSCAN, and TCRdist sequence similarity was added when clustering was performed within HLA-allele-positive subsets. For co-occurrence clustering, repertoires with fewer than 30,000 or more than 120,000 public chains were excluded, along with roughly five repertoires with anomalous nucleotide sharing. TCRdb's version of the immuneACCESS table is confined to in-frame rearrangements and falls short of the full clone set. An unresolved V gene accounts for under half of the shortfall where checked; the remainder is of unknown origin. From that table come the V and J calls and clone size; the DNA was used to work out D and trimming. The sample table records under 200,000 clones; 80% to 90% of these occur just once. The ten top clones hold approximately 8.5% of the sample.

The sequencing input was PBMCs. The sequence was collected from a man between 18 and 35 years old in good health and CMV-seropositive.

The CDR3 loop reads CASSPYANEQFF. Here is the DNA: TGTGCCAGTAGCCCCTACGCCAATGAGCAGTTCTTC. The V gene is TRBV19 and the J gene is TRBJ2-1; no D segment can be confidently identified. The CDR3 numbers 12 residues from cysteine through phenylalanine. Of the read, only the CDR3 DNA is kept; its 36 bases are in frame from base 1. The germline V gene (reference sequence) sets CDR1 to LNHDA and CDR2 to SQIVND. V and J are truncated by 6 bases and 6 bases respectively, leaving an intervening sequence of 9 bases. With the rest looked up from the reference TRBV19 and TRBJ2-1 genes rather than sequenced, the full variable domain is DGGITQSPKYLFRKEGQNVTLSCEQNLNHDAMYWYRQDPGQGLRLIYYSQIVNDFQKGDIAEGYSVSREKKESFPLTVTSAQKNPTAFYLCASSPYANEQFFGPGTRLTVL.